The rows below give T cell receptor beta chains drawn from one sample of a study of blood T cell repertoires in COVID-19. Profiled with immunoSEQ multiplex PCR; TCRdb holds only in-frame clones, not every one. The profile shows 160,000 or so clones, roughly 80% of them singletons. Sequences were obtained from peripheral blood. These receptor sequences come from a human donor in a cohort sampled during active COVID-19. The CDR3 runs from the conserved cysteine through the conserved F or W. Each record gives: J gene, D gene, V gene, clone size, CDR3 protein, CDR3 DNA. A D gene is named only where the DNA matches it firmly. Clone sizes are given selectively: once, few, many, or a class where the clone is expanded.

>TRBJ1-2|NA|TRBV7-6|NA
CASSFDRNYGYTF
TGTGCCAGCAGCTTTGACAGGAACTATGGCTACACCTTC
>TRBJ1-3|TRBD1|TRBV9|NA
CASSVAGDRTPGNTIYF
TGTGCCAGCAGCGTAGCGGGGGACAGGACTCCTGGAAACACCATATATTTT
>TRBJ2-3|TRBD2|TRBV27|NA
CASSQASTTSGRTDTQYF
TGTGCCAGCAGCCAAGCCTCCACTACTAGCGGGAGGACAGATACGCAGTATTTT
>TRBJ1-4|NA|TRBV7-9|NA
CASSLAQATNEKLFF
TGTGCCAGCAGCTTAGCCCAGGCAACTAATGAAAAACTGTTTTTT
>TRBJ2-1|TRBD1|TRBV14|NA
CASSPGTGNYNEQFF
TGTGCCAGCAGTCCGGGGACAGGTAATTACAATGAGCAGTTCTTC
>TRBJ1-4|TRBD1|TRBV28|NA
CASGLPGQGGKLFF
TGTGCCAGCGGGCTACCGGGACAGGGGGGAAAACTGTTTTTT
>TRBJ2-2|TRBD2|TRBV28|NA
CASSSGGLAGGGELFF
TGTGCCAGCAGTTCCGGGGGACTAGCGGGAGGCGGGGAGCTGTTTTTT
>TRBJ1-1|NA|TRBV27|few
CASSSVNTEAFF
TGTGCCAGCAGTTCGGTGAACACTGAAGCTTTCTTT
>TRBJ1-2|TRBD1|TRBV6-1|NA
CASSEIAGTGGNYGYTF
TGTGCCAGCAGTGAAATAGCCGGGACAGGGGGCAACTATGGCTACACCTTC
>TRBJ2-7|TRBD2|TRBV7-9|NA
CASTLSRGVNSYEQYF
TGTGCCAGCACCTTATCCCGGGGGGTGAACTCCTACGAGCAGTACTTC
>TRBJ1-5|NA|TRBV19|NA
CASKTVPYSNQPQHF
TGTGCCAGTAAAACCGTACCCTATAGCAATCAGCCCCAGCATTTT
>TRBJ1-2|NA|TRBV12-3/TRBV12-4|once
CASNQGFYYGYTF
TGTGCCAGCAACCAGGGTTTCTACTATGGCTACACCTTC